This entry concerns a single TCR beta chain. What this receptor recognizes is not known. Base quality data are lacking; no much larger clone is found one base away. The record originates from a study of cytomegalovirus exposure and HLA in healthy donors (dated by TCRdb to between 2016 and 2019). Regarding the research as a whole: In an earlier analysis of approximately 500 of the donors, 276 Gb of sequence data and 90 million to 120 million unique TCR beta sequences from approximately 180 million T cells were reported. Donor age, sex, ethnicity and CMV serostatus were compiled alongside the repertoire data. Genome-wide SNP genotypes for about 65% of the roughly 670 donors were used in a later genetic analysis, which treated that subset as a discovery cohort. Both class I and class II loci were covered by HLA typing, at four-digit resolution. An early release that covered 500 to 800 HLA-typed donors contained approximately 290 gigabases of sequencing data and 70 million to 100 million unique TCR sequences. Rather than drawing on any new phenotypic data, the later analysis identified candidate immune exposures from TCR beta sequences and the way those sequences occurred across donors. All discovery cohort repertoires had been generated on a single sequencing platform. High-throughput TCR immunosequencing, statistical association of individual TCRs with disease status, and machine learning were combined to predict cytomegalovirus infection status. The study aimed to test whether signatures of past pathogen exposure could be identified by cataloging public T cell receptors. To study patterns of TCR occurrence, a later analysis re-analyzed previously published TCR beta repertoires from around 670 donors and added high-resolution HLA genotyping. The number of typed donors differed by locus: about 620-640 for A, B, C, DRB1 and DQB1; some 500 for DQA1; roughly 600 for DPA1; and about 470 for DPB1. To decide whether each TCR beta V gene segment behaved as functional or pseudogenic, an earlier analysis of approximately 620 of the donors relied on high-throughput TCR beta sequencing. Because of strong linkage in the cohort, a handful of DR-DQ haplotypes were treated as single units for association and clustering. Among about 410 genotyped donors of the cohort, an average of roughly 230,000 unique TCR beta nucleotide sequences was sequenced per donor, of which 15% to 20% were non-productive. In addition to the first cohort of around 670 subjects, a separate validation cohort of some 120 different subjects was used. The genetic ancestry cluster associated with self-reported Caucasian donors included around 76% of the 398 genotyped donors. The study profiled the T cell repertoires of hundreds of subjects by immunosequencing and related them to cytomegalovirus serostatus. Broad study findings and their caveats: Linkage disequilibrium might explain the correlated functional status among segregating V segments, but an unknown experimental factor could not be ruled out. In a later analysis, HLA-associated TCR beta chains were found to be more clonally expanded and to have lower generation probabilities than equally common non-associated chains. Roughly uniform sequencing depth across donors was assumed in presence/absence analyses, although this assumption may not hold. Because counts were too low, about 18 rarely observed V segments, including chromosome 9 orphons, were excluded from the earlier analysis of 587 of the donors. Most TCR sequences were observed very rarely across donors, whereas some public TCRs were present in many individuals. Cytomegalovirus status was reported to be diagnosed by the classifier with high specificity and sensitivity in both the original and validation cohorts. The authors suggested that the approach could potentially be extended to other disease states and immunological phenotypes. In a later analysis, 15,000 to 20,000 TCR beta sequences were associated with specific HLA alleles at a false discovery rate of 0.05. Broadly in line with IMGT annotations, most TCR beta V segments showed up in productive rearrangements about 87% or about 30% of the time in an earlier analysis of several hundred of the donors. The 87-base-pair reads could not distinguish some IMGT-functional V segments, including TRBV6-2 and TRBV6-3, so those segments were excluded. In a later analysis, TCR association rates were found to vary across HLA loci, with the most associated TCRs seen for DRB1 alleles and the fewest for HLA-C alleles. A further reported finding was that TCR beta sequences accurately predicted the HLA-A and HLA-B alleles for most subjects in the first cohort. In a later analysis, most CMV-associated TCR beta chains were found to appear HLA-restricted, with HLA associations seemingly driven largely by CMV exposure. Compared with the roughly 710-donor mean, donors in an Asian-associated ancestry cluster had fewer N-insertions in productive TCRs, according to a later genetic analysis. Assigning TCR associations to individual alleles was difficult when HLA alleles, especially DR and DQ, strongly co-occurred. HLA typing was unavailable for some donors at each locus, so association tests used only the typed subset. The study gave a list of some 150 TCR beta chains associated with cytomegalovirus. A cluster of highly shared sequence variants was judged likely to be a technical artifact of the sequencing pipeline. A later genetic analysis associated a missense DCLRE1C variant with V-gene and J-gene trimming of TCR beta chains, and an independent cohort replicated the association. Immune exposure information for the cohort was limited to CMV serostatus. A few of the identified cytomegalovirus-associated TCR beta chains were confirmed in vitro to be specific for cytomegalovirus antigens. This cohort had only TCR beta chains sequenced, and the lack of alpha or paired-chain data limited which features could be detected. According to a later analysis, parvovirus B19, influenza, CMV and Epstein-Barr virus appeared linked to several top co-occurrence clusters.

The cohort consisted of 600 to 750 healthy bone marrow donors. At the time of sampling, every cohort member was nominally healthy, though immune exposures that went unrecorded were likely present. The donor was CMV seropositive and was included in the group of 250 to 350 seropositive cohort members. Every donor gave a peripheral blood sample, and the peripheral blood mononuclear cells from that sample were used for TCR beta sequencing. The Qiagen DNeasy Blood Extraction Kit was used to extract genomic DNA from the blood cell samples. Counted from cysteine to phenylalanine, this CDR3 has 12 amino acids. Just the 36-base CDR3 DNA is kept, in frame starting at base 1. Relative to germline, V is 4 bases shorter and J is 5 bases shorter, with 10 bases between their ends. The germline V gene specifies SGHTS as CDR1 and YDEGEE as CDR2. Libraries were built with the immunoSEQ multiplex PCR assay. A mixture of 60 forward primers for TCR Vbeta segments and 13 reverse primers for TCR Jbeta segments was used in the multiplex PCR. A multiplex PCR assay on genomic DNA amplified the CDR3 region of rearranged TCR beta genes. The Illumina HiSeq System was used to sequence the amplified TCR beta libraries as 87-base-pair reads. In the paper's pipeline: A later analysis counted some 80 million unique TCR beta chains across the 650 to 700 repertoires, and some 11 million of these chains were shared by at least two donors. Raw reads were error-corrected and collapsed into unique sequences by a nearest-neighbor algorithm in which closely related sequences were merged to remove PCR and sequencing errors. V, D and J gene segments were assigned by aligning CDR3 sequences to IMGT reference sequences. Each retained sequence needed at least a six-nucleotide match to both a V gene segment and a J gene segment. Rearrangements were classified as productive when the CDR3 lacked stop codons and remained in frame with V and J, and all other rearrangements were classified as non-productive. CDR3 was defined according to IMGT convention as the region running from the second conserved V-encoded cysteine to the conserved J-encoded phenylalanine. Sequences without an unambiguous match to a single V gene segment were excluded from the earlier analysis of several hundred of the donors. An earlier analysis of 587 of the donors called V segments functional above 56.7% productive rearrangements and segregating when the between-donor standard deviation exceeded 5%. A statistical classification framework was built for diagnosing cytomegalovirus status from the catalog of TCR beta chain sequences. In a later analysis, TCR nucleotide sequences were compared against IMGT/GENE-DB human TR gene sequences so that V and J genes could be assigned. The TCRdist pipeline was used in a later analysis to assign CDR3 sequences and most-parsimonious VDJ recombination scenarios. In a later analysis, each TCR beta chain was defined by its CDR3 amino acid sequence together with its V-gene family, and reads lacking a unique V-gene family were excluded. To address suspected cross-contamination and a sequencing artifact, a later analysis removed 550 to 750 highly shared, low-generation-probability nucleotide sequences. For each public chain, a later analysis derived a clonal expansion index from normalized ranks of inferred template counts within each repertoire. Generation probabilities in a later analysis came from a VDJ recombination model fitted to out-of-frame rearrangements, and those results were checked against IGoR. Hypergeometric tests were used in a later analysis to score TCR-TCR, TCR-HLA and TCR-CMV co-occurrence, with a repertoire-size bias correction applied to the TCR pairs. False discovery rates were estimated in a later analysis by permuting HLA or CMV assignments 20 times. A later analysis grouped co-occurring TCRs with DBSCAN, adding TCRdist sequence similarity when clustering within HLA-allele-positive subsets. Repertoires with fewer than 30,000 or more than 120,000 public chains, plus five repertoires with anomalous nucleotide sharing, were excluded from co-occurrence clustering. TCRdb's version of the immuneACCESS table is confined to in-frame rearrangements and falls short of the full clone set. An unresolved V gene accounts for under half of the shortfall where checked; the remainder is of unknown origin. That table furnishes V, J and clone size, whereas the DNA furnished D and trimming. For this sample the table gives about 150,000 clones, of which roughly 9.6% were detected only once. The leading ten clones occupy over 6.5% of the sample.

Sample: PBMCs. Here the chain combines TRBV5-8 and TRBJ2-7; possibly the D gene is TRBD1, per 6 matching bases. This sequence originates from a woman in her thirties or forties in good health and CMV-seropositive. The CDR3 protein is CASSSRGHEQYF. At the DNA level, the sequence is TGTGCCAGCAGCAGCAGGGGTCACGAGCAGTACTTC.